The TCR beta chain under discussion was sequenced for a study of blood T cells in healthy people across ages. The table lists this clonotype with a few counts. Its specificity is unknown. Caucasian individuals from Russia who were healthy and aged 6 to 90 acted as donors. Total RNA, at least 5.5 micrograms per sample, came from PBMCs. The study, taken as a whole, reports: Unsorted PBMC input precluded a conclusive naive versus antigen-experienced comparison.

The authors ran a second PCR of roughly 6 to 11 cycles using a sample-barcoded 5' primer and a J-beta primer mix. TCRdb reprocessed the 5' RACE reads with MiXCR, giving one entry per CDR3 protein. Here the sample spans some 1.1 million distinct CDR3 sequences, less than 45% being singletons. The source of this sequence is a young man in good health. The sample comprised blood.

The CDR3 protein is CASSLEGMSTDTQYF. As DNA, the CDR3 is TGCGCCAGCAGCTTGGAAGGGATGAGCACAGATACGCAGTATTTT. V is TRBV5-1 and J is TRBJ2-3; no clear D. With 0 bases removed from V and 0 bases from J, the gap between germline ends came to 8 bases. The CDR3 covers 15 residues. The germline gives CDR1 SGHRS, CDR2 YFSETQ.